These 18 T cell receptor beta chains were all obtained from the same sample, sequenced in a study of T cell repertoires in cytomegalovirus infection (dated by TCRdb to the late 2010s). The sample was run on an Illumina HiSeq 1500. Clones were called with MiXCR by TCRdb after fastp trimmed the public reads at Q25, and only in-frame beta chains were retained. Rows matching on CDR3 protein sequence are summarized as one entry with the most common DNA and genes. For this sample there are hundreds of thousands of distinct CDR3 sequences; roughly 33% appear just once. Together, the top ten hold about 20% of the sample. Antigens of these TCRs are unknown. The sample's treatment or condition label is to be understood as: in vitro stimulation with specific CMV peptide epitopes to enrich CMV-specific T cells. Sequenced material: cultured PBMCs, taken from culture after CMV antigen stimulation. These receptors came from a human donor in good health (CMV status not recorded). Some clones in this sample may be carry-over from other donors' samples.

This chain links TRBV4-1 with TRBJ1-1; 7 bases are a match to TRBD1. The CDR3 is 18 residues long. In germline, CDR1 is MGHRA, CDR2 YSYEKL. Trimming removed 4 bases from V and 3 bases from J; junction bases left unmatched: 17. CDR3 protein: CASSLVGGLRDSHTEAFF. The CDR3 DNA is TGCGCCAGCAGCCTAGTCGGGGGACTCCGGGACAGTCACACTGAAGCTTTCTTT.

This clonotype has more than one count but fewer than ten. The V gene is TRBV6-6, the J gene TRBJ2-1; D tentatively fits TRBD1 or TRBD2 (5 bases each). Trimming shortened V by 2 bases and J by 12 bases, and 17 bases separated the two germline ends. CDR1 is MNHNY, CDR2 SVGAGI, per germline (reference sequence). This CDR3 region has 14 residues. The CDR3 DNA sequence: TGTGCCAGCAGTTACGGGGACGCGCGTAATCTGCAGTTCTTC. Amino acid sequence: CASSYGDARNLQFF.

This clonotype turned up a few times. The CDR3 spells CASSPRLAGDLSSYNEQFF. CDR3 bases: TGTGCCAGCAGCCCAAGACTAGCGGGGGACCTCAGCTCCTACAATGAGCAGTTCTTC. The gene calls are TRBV11-2 and TRBJ2-1; 12 bases are a match to TRBD2. CDR3 length equals 19 residues. Germline trimming cut 5 bases from V and 0 bases from J; bases unmatched to any gene: 11. Germline assignment: CDR1 SGHAT and CDR2 FQNNGV.

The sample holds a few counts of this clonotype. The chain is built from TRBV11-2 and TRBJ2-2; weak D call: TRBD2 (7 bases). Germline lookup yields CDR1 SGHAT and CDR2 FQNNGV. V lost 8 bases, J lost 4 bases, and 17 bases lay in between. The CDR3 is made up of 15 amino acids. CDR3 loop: CASDGRRGGTGELFF. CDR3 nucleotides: TGTGCCAGCGACGGTCGGAGGGGGGGCACCGGGGAGCTGTTTTTT.

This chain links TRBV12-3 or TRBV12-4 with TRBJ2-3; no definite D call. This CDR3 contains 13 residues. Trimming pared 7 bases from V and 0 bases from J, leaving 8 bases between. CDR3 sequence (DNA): TGTGCCAGCACCCAGGACAGCACAGATACGCAGTATTTT. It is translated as CASTQDSTDTQYF.

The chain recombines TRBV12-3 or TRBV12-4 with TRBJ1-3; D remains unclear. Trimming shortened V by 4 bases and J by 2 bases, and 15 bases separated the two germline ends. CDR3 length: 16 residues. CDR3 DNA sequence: TGTGCCAGCAGTTCCGGTCTTTTCGGGGCTGGAAACACCATATATTTT. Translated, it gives CASSSGLFGAGNTIYF.

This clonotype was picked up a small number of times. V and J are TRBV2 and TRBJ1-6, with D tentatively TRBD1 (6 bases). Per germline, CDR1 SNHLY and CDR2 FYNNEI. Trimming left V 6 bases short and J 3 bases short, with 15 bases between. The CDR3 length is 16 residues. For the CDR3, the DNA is TGTGCCAGCAGCCACCGGGACACCAACTATAATTCACCCCTCCACTTT. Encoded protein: CASSHRDTNYNSPLHF.

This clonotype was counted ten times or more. Written as DNA, the CDR3 is TGTGCCAGCAGCCCGGGACGAGAGAATGAAAAACTGTTTTTT. It codes for CASSPGRENEKLFF. The J gene is TRBJ1-4, the V gene TRBV7-2; D is perhaps TRBD1 (5 bases). CDR1 and CDR2 (germline): SGHTA, FQGNSA. The CDR3 has 14 amino acids. The V end was cut by 5 bases, the J end by 5 bases, with 12 bases between.

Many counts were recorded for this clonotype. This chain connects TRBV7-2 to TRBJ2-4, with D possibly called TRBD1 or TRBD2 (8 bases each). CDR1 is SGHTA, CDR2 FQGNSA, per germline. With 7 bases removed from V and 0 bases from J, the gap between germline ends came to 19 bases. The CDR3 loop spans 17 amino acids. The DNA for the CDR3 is TGTGCCAGCACCCTTAGCGGGACAGGTCTAGCCAAAAACATTCAGTACTTC. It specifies CASTLSGTGLAKNIQYF.

DNA for the CDR3: TGTGCCAGCAGCCTTTCTGGCCCTTACAGGGGCGCTGGAAACACCATATATTTT. It codes for CASSLSGPYRGAGNTIYF. V and J are TRBV7-6 and TRBJ1-3, with 7 bases lining up with TRBD1. V shed 5 bases, J shed 2 bases, and the junction held 15 bases outside the gene matches. CDR3 length: 18 residues. Germline CDR1 reads SGHVS; CDR2 reads FNYEAQ.

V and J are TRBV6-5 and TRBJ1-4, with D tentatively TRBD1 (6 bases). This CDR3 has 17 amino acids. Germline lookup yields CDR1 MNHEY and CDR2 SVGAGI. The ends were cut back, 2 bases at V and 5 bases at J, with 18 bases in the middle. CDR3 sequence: CASSYGPGAGLNEKLFF. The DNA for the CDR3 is TGTGCCAGCAGTTACGGGCCAGGGGCAGGCTTAAATGAAAAACTGTTTTTT.

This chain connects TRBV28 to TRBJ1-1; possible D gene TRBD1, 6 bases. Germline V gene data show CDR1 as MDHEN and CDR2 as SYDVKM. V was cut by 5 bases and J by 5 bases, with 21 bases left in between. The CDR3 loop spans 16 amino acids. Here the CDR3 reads CASSPHRVGGLTEAFF. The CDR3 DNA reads TGTGCCAGCAGTCCTCACAGGGTTGGGGGGTTGACTGAAGCTTTCTTT.

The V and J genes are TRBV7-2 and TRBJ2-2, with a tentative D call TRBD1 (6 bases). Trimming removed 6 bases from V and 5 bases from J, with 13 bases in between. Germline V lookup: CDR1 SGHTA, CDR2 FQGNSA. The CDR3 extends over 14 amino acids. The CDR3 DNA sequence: TGTGCCAGCAGTCAGGACAGAGGAACCGGGGAGCTGTTTTTT. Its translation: CASSQDRGTGELFF.

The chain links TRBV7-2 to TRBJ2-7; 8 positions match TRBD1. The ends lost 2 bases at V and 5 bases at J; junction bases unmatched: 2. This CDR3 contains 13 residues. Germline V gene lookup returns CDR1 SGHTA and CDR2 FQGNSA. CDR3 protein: CASSLYRGNEQYF. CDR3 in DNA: TGTGCCAGCAGCTTATACAGGGGGAACGAGCAGTACTTC.

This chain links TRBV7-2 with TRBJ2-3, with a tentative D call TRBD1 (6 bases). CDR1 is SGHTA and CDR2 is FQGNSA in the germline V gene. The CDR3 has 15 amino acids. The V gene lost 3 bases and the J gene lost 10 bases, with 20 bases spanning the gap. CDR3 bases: TGTGCCAGCAGCTTGGAACAGGCGGGCAGACAGGCGCAGTATTTT. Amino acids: CASSLEQAGRQAQYF.

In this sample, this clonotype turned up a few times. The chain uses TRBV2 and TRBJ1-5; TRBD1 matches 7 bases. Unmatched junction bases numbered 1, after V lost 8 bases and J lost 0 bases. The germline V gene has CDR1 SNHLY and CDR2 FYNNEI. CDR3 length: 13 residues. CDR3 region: CASGTDSNQPQHF. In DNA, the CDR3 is TGTGCCAGCGGGACAGATAGCAATCAGCCCCAGCATTTT.

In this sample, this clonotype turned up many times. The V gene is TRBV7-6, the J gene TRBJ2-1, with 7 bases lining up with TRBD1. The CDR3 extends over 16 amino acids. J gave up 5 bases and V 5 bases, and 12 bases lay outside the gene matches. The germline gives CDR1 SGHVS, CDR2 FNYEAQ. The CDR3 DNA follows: TGTGCCAGCAGCCCCCTAAACAGGGGTAGGAACAATGAGCAGTTCTTC. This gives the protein CASSPLNRGRNNEQFF.

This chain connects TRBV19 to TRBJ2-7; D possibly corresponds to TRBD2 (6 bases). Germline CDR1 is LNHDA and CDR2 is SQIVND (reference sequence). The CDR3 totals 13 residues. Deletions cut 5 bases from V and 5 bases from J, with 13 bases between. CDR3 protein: CASSPMGLHEQYF. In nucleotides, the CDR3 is TGTGCCAGTAGTCCGATGGGACTTCACGAGCAGTACTTC.